These 2 T cell receptor beta chains originate from one sample sequenced in a study of memory CD8 T cells in hepatitis C reinfection. The time point was: peak reinfection, 3 to 8 weeks after reinfection detection. Sorted cells were sequenced directly ex vivo without any in vitro expansion. The repertoire was sequenced with immunoSEQ multiplex PCR; TCRdb's copy has only in-frame clones and lacks some. The table has 35,000 to 50,000 clones, approximately 87% seen once. Specimen: naive CD8+ T cells sorted from blood. Source of these receptors: a man aged 18 to 35 with hepatitis C virus infection.

This rearrangement joins TRBV10-1 to TRBJ2-7; a possible D gene is TRBD2 (5 bases). Germline V CDR1 and CDR2: WNHNN, SYGVQD (reference sequence). The CDR3 is 14 residues long. V gave up 6 bases and J gave up 1 base, with 13 bases separating them. CDR3: CASSRDQSSYEQYF. The CDR3 DNA follows: TGCGCCAGCAGCCGGGATCAATCGTCCTACGAGCAGTACTTC.

As for this clone: Other DNA sequences in the sample encode the same CDR3. V is TRBV7-9 and J is TRBJ2-7; 8 bases agree with TRBD1. The CDR3 consists of 13 residues. Germline V CDR1 and CDR2: SEHNR, FQNEAQ (reference sequence). V was pared by 5 bases and J by 6 bases, with 6 bases of the junction left unmatched. The CDR3 is CASSPGTGGEQYF. The CDR3 region has the DNA TGTGCCAGCAGCCCCGGGACAGGTGGCGAGCAGTACTTC.